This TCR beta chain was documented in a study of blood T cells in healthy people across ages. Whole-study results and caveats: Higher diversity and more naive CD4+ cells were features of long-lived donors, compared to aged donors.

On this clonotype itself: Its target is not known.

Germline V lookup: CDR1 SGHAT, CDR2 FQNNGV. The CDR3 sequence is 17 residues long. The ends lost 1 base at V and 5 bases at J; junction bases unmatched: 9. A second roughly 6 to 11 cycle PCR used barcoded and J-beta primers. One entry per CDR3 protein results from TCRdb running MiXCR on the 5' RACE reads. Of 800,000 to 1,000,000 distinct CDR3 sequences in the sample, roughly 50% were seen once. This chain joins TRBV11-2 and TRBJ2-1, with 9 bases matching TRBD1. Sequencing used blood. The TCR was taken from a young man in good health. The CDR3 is CASSLATGTGSHNEQFF. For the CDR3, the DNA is TGTGCCAGCAGCTTAGCTACCGGGACAGGGAGCCACAATGAGCAGTTCTTC.